The clone carrying this TCR beta chain showed up just once. The data were taken from a study of blood T cell repertoires in COVID-19. Participant-reported clinical history was the basis for cohort assignment. Trimming took off 2 bases at V and 13 bases at J, with 11 bases between the two ends. The CDR3 runs 11 residues. Germline lookup yields CDR1 LGHNT and CDR2 FRNRAP. Libraries were prepared by immunoSEQ multiplex PCR; TCRdb keeps only in-frame clonotypes and omits some of them. The sample holds about half a million clones, 88% seen once. The rearrangement uses TRBV12-5 and TRBJ1-1; no definite D call. The source material was PBMCs or T cells enriched from blood (not recorded which). The clonotype comes from a woman between 55 and 75 years old who had recovered from COVID-19. Here the CDR3 DNA reads TGTGCTAGTGGTTTGAGCCAGGAGGGTTTCTTT. This gives the protein CASGLSQEGFF.